This is a list of T cell receptor beta chains from one sample in a study of identical twins. TCRdb reprocessed the 5' RACE reads with MiXCR, giving one entry per CDR3 protein. The sample yields fewer than 800,000 distinct CDR3 sequences, about 7.1% seen once. These data also formed part of another study, on yellow fever vaccine responses in identical twins.

Sequenced input: PBMCs. The receptors were gathered from a woman between 18 and 29 years old in good health. Both conserved end residues are part of each CDR3. The D gene is left open where the match is weak. Size is stated for part of the rows, as once, few or many counts, or as a class when the clone is expanded.

>TRBD1|TRBJ2-7|TRBV20-1|.
CSARAPQQGESAEQYF
TGCAGTGCTAGAGCGCCCCAACAGGGGGAAAGCGCCGAGCAGTACTTC
>.|TRBJ2-6|TRBV20-1|.
CSAEYRDSRSGANVLTF
TGCAGTGCGGAATACCGGGACTCCCGCTCTGGGGCCAACGTCCTGACTTTC
>.|TRBJ1-5|TRBV29-1|many
CSAVVGISGSYNQPQHF
TGCAGCGCAGTTGTTGGGATCTCAGGGAGTTACAATCAGCCCCAGCATTTT
>TRBD1|TRBJ1-2|TRBV20-1|many
CSARASPGQREAGYTF
TGCAGTGCTAGAGCCTCCCCGGGACAGAGGGAGGCTGGCTACACCTTC
>.|TRBJ1-2|TRBV12-3/TRBV12-4|many
CASSLGSPYGYTF
TGTGCCAGCAGTTTAGGATCCCCCTATGGCTACACCTTC
>.|TRBJ2-2|TRBV12-3/TRBV12-4|few
CASRHRTLAGELFF
TGTGCCAGCAGACACCGGACTTTGGCCGGGGAGCTGTTTTTT
>.|TRBJ2-2|TRBV7-9|many
CASSTVEGIGTGELFF
TGTGCCAGCAGCACCGTAGAGGGGATAGGCACCGGGGAGCTGTTTTTT
>TRBD1|TRBJ2-5|TRBV24-1|.
CATSDPDRGEETQYF
TGTGCCACCAGTGACCCCGACAGGGGCGAAGAGACCCAGTACTTC
>.|TRBJ2-1|TRBV27|few
CASSSDAFPYEQFF
TGTGCCAGCAGTTCCGACGCCTTCCCCTATGAGCAGTTCTTC
>TRBD2|TRBJ2-7|TRBV7-9|few
CASSRASGRVEQYF
TGTGCCAGCAGCAGGGCTAGCGGGAGAGTCGAGCAGTACTTC
>.|TRBJ2-2|TRBV6-5|.
CASSYSRTPPGELFF
TGTGCCAGCAGTTACTCGAGGACTCCGCCCGGGGAGCTGTTTTTT
>TRBD2|TRBJ2-1|TRBV4-1|many
CASSLETGTSGWYEQFF
TGCGCCAGCAGCCTCGAGACCGGGACTAGCGGGTGGTATGAGCAGTTCTTC
>TRBD2|TRBJ2-1|TRBV6-7|few
CASLGTSGGPGNEQFF
TGTGCCAGCCTGGGGACTAGCGGGGGACCCGGGAATGAGCAGTTCTTC
>.|TRBJ2-2|TRBV5-1|few
CASSLLALGTGELFF
TGCGCCAGCAGCTTATTGGCGTTGGGCACCGGGGAGCTGTTTTTT
>.|TRBJ2-3|TRBV27|many
CASSSTGLSTDTQYF
TGTGCCAGCAGCTCAACAGGGCTTAGCACAGATACGCAGTATTTT
>.|TRBJ2-5|TRBV29-1|.
CSVAQNTYQETQYF
TGCAGCGTTGCCCAGAACACGTACCAAGAGACCCAGTACTTC
>TRBD2|TRBJ2-1|TRBV5-5|few
CASSLVPGTSGNNEQFF
TGTGCCAGCAGCTTGGTGCCCGGGACTAGCGGAAACAATGAGCAGTTCTTC
>.|TRBJ1-3|TRBV12-3/TRBV12-4|many
CANGPGNTIYF
TGTGCCAACGGCCCCGGAAACACCATATATTTT
>.|TRBJ2-5|TRBV6-5|few
CASSYSSGVMAQYF
TGTGCCAGCAGTTACTCGTCCGGTGTGATGGCCCAGTACTTC
>TRBD2|TRBJ2-6|TRBV7-2|many
CASSLRGQPGTSGRVLGANVLTF
TGTGCCAGCAGCTTACGTGGACAACCCGGGACTAGCGGGAGGGTACTTGGGGCCAACGTCCTGACTTTC
>.|TRBJ2-1|TRBV12-3/TRBV12-4|few
CASRPNSNEQFF
TGTGCCAGCAGACCCAACAGCAATGAGCAGTTCTTC
>.|TRBJ2-1|TRBV11-2|few
CASSLDFISTTISSEQFF
TGTGCCAGCAGCTTAGATTTTATTTCGACAACAATATCAAGTGAGCAGTTCTTC
>TRBD2|TRBJ2-1|TRBV20-1|.
CSAALAGARSYNEQFF
TGCAGTGCTGCCCTAGCGGGGGCGCGCTCCTACAATGAGCAGTTCTTC